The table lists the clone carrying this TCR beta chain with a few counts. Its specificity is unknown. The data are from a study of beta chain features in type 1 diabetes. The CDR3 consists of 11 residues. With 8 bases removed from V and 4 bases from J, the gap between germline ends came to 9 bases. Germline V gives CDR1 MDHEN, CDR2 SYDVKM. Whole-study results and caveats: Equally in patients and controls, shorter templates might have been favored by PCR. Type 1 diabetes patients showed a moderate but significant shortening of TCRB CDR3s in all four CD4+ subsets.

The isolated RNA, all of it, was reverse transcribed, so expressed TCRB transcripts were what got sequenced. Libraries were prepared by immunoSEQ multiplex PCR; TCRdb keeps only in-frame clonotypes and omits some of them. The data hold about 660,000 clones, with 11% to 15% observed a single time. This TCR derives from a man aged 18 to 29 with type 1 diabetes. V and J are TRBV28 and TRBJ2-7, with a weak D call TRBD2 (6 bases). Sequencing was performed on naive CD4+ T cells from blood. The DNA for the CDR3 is TGTGCCAGCGGGGGGATTTACGAGCAGTACTTC. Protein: CASGGIYEQYF.